This TCR beta chain was sequenced in a study of blood T cell repertoires in COVID-19 (dated by TCRdb to 2019 to 2021). With respect to the entire study: The collaborator samples originated in the United States, Italy and Spain and spanned the acute and convalescent phases of COVID-19. The samples were drawn from two sources: the first 160 participants of the ongoing ImmuneRACE study, and 1,200 or so subjects contributed by 6 global collaborators. The repertoires were released in a freely available public database meant as a resource for research on the immune response to SARS-CoV-2. Where available, HLA class I and class II types were taken from metadata supplied by the sample provider and were not determined by assay-based typing. The material from the prospective study consisted of cDNA or gDNA derived from T cells, B-cell-depleted T cells, or PBMCs. The dataset comprised deeply sampled blood TCRbeta repertoires from subjects exposed to, actively infected with, or recovered from COVID-19. A de-identified subject ID, COVID-19 status, age in years and sex were almost always included in the sample metadata. The paper as a whole reports these results and caveats: The amount of clinical and demographic metadata varied by source and participant and was provided uncurated.

Concerning this clone: Its antigen is still unknown. No base quality information exists; no much larger clone differs at one position.

V ends up 0 bases short and J 4 bases short, with an unmatched junction base count of 4. The CDR1 and CDR2 encoded by the germline V gene are SGDLS and YYNGEE. Including the terminal cysteine and phenylalanine, the CDR3 comprises 16 residues. Only the CDR3 portion is preserved as DNA: 48 bases, with reading frame beginning at the first base. TCRbeta CDR3 regions were amplified from genomic DNA by means of the immunoSEQ Assay, a bias-controlled multiplex PCR. The published analysis was carried out like this. The number of nucleated cells in each sample was estimated from the amplification of reference gene primers within the assay. To quantify the absolute abundance of each unique TCRbeta CDR3 rearrangement, sequence reads were collapsed and filtered. Productive Simpson clonality was computed per sample as the square root of Simpson's diversity index over productive rearrangements. TCRdb limited this immuneACCESS table to in-frame rearrangements with V and J called. A share of clones is missing; checked studies link under half to unresolved V genes, and the rest is unexplained. V and J calls and clone size are copied from that table; D and trimming were computed from the DNA. Within this sample are about 82,000 clones, with around 80% of them counted one time only. The ten largest account for over 15% of the sample.

Collaborating institutions collected whole blood in K2EDTA tubes following their own protocols. For TCRbeta analysis, collaborator samples were shipped as frozen whole blood, as isolated PBMCs, or as DNA extracted from either sample type. The rearranged segments are TRBV9 and TRBJ2-1, and TRBD2 matches 10 of the central bases. This TCR derives from an older woman with acute or convalescent COVID-19. The specimen was peripheral blood. The CDR3: CASSVETSGSYNEQFF. The sequenced DNA is TGTGCCAGCAGCGTAGAGACTAGCGGGTCTTACAATGAGCAGTTCTTC.